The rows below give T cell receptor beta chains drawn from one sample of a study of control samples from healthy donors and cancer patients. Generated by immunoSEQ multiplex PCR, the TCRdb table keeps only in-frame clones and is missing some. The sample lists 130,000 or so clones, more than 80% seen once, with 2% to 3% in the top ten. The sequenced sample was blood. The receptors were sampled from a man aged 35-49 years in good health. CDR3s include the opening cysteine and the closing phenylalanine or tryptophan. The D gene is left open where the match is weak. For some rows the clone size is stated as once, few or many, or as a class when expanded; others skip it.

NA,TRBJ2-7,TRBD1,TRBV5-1,TGCGCCAGCAGCCCCGGACAGGGCTCCTACGAGCAGTACTTC,CASSPGQGSYEQYF
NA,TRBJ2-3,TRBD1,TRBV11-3,TGTGCCAGCAGCCCAAGGACAGGGGAAACAGATACGCAGTATTTT,CASSPRTGETDTQYF
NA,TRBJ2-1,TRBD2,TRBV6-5,TGTGCCAGCCGGGGGGACTTTCTCCACAATGAGCAGTTCTTC,CASRGDFLHNEQFF
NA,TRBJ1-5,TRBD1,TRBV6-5,TGTGCCAGCGTCCGGGACAGGGTCAGTCAGCCCCAGCATTTT,CASVRDRVSQPQHF
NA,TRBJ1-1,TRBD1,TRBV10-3,TGTGCCATCAGCCAGACAGGGAACACTGAAGTTTTCTTT,CAISQTGNTEVFF
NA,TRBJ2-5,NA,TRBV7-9,TGTGCCAGCAGTTACACTTCAACCAGGGGAGAGACCCAGTACTTC,CASSYTSTRGETQYF
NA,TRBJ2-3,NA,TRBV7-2,TGTGCCAGCAGCTTATACCTGAGAGATACGCAGTATTTT,CASSLYLRDTQYF
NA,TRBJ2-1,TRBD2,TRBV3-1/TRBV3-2,TGTGCCAGCAGCCAAGTAGCGGGGGCAAACAATGAGCAGTTCTTC,CASSQVAGANNEQFF
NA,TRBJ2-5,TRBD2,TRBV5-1,TGCGCCAGCAGTTTAGCGGGGGTCGGAATGCAGACCCAGTACTTC,CASSLAGVGMQTQYF
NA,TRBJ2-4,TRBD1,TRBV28,TGTGCCAGCAGCCCTCGGACAGGGTGGACCAAAAACATTCAGTACTTC,CASSPRTGWTKNIQYF
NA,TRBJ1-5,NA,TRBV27,TGTGCCAGCCGCCCGGGGGGGAGCAATCAGCCCCAGCATTTT,CASRPGGSNQPQHF
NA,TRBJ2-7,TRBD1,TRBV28,TGTGCCAGCGCCGGACAGGGGGGAAACACGGTCCCCTACGAGCAGTACTTC,CASAGQGGNTVPYEQYF
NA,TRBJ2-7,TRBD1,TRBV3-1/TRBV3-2,TGTGCCAGCAGCCAAGAACAGGGGCCTTACTACTACGAGCAGTACTTC,CASSQEQGPYYYEQYF
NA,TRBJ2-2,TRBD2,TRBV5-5,TGTGCCAGCAGCCCACTCCGGATAGAGCGGGGGGTCTCGAACACCGGGGAGCTGTTTTTT,CASSPLRIERGVSNTGELFF
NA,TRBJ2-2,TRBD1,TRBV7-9,TGTGCCAGCAGCCCTGGGACAGTTGGCGGGGAGCTGTTTTTT,CASSPGTVGGELFF
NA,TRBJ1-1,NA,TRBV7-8,TGTGCCAGCAGCTTAGGCTTTCCGCCTGAAGCTTTCTTT,CASSLGFPPEAFF
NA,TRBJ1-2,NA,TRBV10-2,TGCGCCAGCATGGGGGCGGGGTATGGCTACACCTTC,CASMGAGYGYTF
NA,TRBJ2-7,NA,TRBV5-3,TGTGCCAGAAGGGGCCCCTACGAGCAGTACTTC,CARRGPYEQYF
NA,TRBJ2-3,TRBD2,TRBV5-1,TGCGCCAGCAGCACCGGGGGGGCCTCAGATACGCAGTATTTT,CASSTGGASDTQYF
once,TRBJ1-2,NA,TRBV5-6,TGTGCCAGCAGCTTGGGGACTGTCAACTATGGCTACACCTTC,CASSLGTVNYGYTF
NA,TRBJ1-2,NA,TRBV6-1,TGTGCCAGCAGTGAAGGGACAGCTATGTATGGCTACACCTTC,CASSEGTAMYGYTF
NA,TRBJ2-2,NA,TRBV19,TGTGCCAGTAGAACCGACAGGTCGGTCACCGGGGAGCTGTTTTTT,CASRTDRSVTGELFF
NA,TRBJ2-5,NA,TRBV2,TGTGCCAGCAGACCTCGGGGAGCCCAAGAGACCCAGTACTTC,CASRPRGAQETQYF
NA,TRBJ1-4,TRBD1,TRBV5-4,TGTGCCAGCAGCTTGGGGGGGACAGGGAATGAAAAACTGTTTTTT,CASSLGGTGNEKLFF
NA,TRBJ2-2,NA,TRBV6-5,TGTGCCAGCAGTTATACCGGGAGTTCCATCCGGGAGCTGTTTTTT,CASSYTGSSIRELFF
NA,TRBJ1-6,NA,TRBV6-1,TGTGCCAGCAGTGACAGGGGAGTTCCGTCACCCCTCCACTTT,CASSDRGVPSPLHF
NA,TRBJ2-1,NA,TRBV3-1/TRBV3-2,TGTGCCAGCAGCCCGGGTGGAACCAACAACAATGAGCAGTTCTTC,CASSPGGTNNNEQFF
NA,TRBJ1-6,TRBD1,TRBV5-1,TGCGCCAGCAGCTTTACAGGGGGCTTAAATTCACCCCTCCACTTT,CASSFTGGLNSPLHF
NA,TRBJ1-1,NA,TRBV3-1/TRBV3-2,TGTGCCAGCAGCCATCTGGGGCAGGGTAACACTGAAGCTTTCTTT,CASSHLGQGNTEAFF
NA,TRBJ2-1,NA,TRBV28,TGTGCCAGCAGGGGAGGGACAGTTAGTACAAATGAGCAGTTCTTC,CASRGGTVSTNEQFF
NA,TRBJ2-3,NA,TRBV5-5,TGTGCCAGCAGCTTGCTGCTACCAAGCACAGATACGCAGTATTTT,CASSLLLPSTDTQYF
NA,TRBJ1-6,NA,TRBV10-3,TGTGCCATCAGTGAGGAGAGCTCCTATAATTCACCCCTCCACTTT,CAISEESSYNSPLHF
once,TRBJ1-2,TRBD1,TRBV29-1,TGCAGCGTTGTGGGGGGACAGGCCTATGGCTACACCTTC,CSVVGGQAYGYTF
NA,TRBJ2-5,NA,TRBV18,TGTGCCAGCTCACCACCGGGATCGAGGGGGGAGACCCAGTACTTC,CASSPPGSRGETQYF
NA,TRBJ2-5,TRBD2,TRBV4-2,TGTGCCAGCAGCCAAAAGCGGGGGACCGAAGAGACCCAGTACTTC,CASSQKRGTEETQYF
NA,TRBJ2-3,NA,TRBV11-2,TGTGCCAGCAGTCCAATTATCGGAGATACGCAGTATTTT,CASSPIIGDTQYF
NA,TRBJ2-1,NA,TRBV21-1,TGTGCCAGCAGCGCCCCGGGACTAGACAATGAGCAGTTCTTC,CASSAPGLDNEQFF
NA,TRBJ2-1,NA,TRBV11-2,TGTGCCAGCAGCTTCGTCAACCTTATTGGTGAGCAGTTCTTC,CASSFVNLIGEQFF
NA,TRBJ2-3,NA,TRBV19,TGTGCCAGCAAAAAGTGGGCTTCTACGGACATCACAGATACGCAGTATTTT,CASKKWASTDITDTQYF
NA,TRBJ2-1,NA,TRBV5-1,TGCGCCAGCAGTGCACAGGGTTCCGACAATGAGCAGTTCTTC,CASSAQGSDNEQFF
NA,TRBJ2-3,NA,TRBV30,TGTGCCTGGAGTGTCCCAGCGCGCACAGATACGCAGTATTTT,CAWSVPARTDTQYF
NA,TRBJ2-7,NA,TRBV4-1,TGCGCCAGCAGCCAAGGCCAGAACTACGAGCAGTACTTC,CASSQGQNYEQYF
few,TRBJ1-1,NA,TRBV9,TGTGCCAGCAGCCCCCAGGACACTGAAGCTTTCTTT,CASSPQDTEAFF
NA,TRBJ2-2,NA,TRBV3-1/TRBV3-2,TGTGCCAGCAGCCGTTCCGGGGAGCTGTTTTTT,CASSRSGELFF
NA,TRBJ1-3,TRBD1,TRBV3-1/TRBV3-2,TGTGCCAGCAGCCGGACAGGGTACGGAAACACCATATATTTT,CASSRTGYGNTIYF
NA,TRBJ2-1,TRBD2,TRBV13,TGTGCCAGCAGGTGGACTAGCGGGGGGCACAATGAGCAGTTCTTC,CASRWTSGGHNEQFF
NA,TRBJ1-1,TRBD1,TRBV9,TGTGCCAGCAGCCCTTTGGGACAGGTGAACACTGAAGCTTTCTTT,CASSPLGQVNTEAFF
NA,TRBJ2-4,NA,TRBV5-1,TGCGCCAGCAGCCCGGAGTCTGGTGAAAACATTCAGTACTTC,CASSPESGENIQYF
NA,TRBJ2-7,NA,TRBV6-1,TGTGCCAGCAGTGAGAAGTTCGATCGAGACTCCTACGAGCAGTACTTC,CASSEKFDRDSYEQYF
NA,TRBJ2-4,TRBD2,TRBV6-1,TGTGCCAGCAGTGAATATGGCGGGGGATACCAAAACATTCAGTACTTC,CASSEYGGGYQNIQYF
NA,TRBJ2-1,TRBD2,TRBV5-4,TGTGCCAGCAGCTTGACTAGCGGGGGGAACAATGAGCAGTTCTTC,CASSLTSGGNNEQFF
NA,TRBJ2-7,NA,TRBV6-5,TGTGCCAGCACTATGAGGGCGGCCTACGAGCAGTACTTC,CASTMRAAYEQYF
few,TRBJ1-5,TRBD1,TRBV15,TGTGCCACCAGCAGAGATGAGTGGGACAGGGATCCCAATCAGCCCCAGCATTTT,CATSRDEWDRDPNQPQHF
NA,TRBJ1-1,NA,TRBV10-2,TGCGCCAGCACTCAGACAGTCTTCAGCTACACTGAAGCCTTCTTT,CASTQTVFSYTEAFF
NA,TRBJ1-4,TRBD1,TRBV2,TGTGCCAGCAGTCCGACAGGGGCTGACGGGGAAAAACTGTTTTTT,CASSPTGADGEKLFF